The rows below give T cell receptor beta chains drawn from one sample of a study of blood T cell repertoires in COVID-19. Generated by immunoSEQ multiplex PCR, the TCRdb table keeps only in-frame clones and is missing some. The sample lists 200,000 to 250,000 clones, more than 85% seen once, with about 0.8% in the top ten. What was sequenced was peripheral blood. These receptors came from a man in his 60s with COVID-19, enrolled during active disease. CDR3s include the opening cysteine and the closing phenylalanine or tryptophan. The D gene is left open where the match is weak. Expanded clones are given a class, and other clones once, few, many or no size at all.

J gene,V gene,clone size,D gene,CDR3 protein,CDR3 DNA
TRBJ2-1,TRBV15,NA,NA,CATSFKRVVGYNEQFF,TGTGCCACCAGCTTTAAGCGGGTTGTGGGCTACAATGAGCAGTTCTTC
TRBJ1-2,TRBV28,few,TRBD1,CASSLWRFRTGDGYTF,TGTGCCAGCAGTTTATGGCGCTTTAGGACAGGGGATGGCTACACCTTC
TRBJ2-1,TRBV27,NA,TRBD2,CASRLTSGSPYNEQFF,TGTGCCAGCAGGCTGACTAGCGGGAGCCCCTACAATGAGCAGTTCTTC
TRBJ2-7,TRBV28,NA,NA,CASSLLYEQYF,TGTGCCAGCAGTCTTCTCTACGAGCAGTACTTC
TRBJ1-3,TRBV11-2,NA,TRBD1,CASSTRQGDGNTIYF,TGTGCCAGCAGCACCAGACAGGGGGATGGAAACACCATATATTTT
TRBJ1-5,TRBV3-1/TRBV3-2,NA,TRBD1,CASSQAGTGAGGSQPQHF,TGTGCCAGCAGCCAGGCCGGGACAGGGGCTGGCGGGAGTCAGCCCCAGCATTTT
TRBJ2-1,TRBV30,NA,TRBD2,CAWRGRLAVYNEQFF,TGTGCCTGGAGGGGAAGACTAGCGGTCTACAATGAGCAGTTCTTC
TRBJ2-2,TRBV18,once,TRBD2,CASSPSGTSAGELFF,TGTGCCAGCTCACCTAGCGGGACTTCGGCCGGGGAGCTGTTTTTT
TRBJ1-3,TRBV28,NA,NA,CASTLGRGRSGNTIYF,TGTGCCAGCACCCTCGGGCGGGGGCGCTCTGGAAACACCATATATTTT
TRBJ1-4,TRBV7-2,NA,TRBD1,CASSSRTGENEKLFF,TGTGCCAGCAGCTCTAGGACAGGGGAAAATGAAAAACTGTTTTTT
TRBJ2-5,TRBV3-1/TRBV3-2,NA,NA,CASSGSETQYF,TGTGCCAGCAGCGGCTCCGAGACCCAGTACTTC
TRBJ2-1,TRBV5-4,NA,NA,CASNLNRARDNEQFF,TGTGCCAGCAACTTGAACCGAGCTCGGGACAATGAGCAGTTCTTC
TRBJ2-2,TRBV3-1/TRBV3-2,NA,TRBD2,CASRTAGVGTGELFF,TGTGCCAGCAGAACAGCGGGAGTTGGCACCGGGGAGCTGTTTTTT
TRBJ2-1,TRBV14,NA,NA,CASSQYGAGEQFF,TGTGCCAGCAGCCAATATGGGGCAGGGGAGCAGTTCTTC
TRBJ1-6,TRBV30,NA,NA,CARTERSSYNSPLHF,TGTGCCAGGACGGAGAGGAGCTCCTATAATTCACCCCTCCACTTT